This TCR beta chain is from a study of CD8+CD57+ T cells in acquired aplastic anemia. General study results and limits: The same twenty-nine CD8+ CDR3 sequences occurred in patients and in controls.

On this clonotype itself: As yet, its antigen is unknown. Here the CDR3 omits its conserved ending phenylalanine or tryptophan, so a read error is the likely source. Because the CDR3's place on the DNA is in doubt, the DNA is left out and the CDR3 is given as listed by TCRdb.

Genomic DNA, the template, was used for profiling of the TCR beta VDJ and CDR3. TCRdb passed the reads through MiXCR, listing each CDR3 protein once. The top ten clones hold 4% of a sample with about 400,000 distinct CDR3 sequences, 55% to 75% of them seen once. Germline V gene sequence: CDR1 LNHDA, CDR2 SQIVND (reference sequence). The CDR3 length equals 13 residues, ends included. The chain is built from TRBV19 and TRBJ1-1; TRBD1 is taken as the D call from the table, unchecked against the DNA. This TCR derives from a human donor in good health, serving as a control. Sample: sorted CD4+, CD8+, or CD8+CD57+ T cells (not recorded which) from PBMCs. This CDR3 reads CASRKDRGYDALA.